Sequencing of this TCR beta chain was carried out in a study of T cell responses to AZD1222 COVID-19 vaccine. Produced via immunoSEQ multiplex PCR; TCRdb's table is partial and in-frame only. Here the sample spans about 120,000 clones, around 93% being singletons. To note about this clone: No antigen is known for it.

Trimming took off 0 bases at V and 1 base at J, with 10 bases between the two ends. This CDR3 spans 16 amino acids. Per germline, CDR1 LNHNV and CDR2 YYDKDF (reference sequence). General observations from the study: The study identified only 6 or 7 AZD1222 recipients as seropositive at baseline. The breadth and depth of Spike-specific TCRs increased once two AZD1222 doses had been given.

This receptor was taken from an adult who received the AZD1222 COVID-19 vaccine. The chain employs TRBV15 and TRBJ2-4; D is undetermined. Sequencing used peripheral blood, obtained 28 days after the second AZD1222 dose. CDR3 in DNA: TGTGCCACCAGCAGAGAGGTGGGGTCGGCCAAAAACATTCAGTACTTC. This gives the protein CATSREVGSAKNIQYF.